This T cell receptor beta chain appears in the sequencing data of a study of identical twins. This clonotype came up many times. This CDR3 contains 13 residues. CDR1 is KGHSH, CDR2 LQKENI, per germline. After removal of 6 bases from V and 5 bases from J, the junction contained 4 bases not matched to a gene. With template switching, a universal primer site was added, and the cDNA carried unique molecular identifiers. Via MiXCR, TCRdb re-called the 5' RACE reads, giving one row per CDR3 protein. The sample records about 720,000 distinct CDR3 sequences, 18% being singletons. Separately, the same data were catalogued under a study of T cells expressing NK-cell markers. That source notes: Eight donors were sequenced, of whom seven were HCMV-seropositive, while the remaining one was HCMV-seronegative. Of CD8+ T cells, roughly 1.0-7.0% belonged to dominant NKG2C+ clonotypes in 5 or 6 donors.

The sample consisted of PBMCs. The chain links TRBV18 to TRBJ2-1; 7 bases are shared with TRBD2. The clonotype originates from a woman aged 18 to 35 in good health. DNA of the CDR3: TGTGCCAGCTCTAACCGGGAGGACAATGAGCAGTTCTTC. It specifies CASSNREDNEQFF. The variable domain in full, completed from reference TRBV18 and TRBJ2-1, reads NAGVMQNPRHLVRRRGQEARLRCSPMKGHSHVYWYRQLPEEGLKFMVYLQKENIIDESGMPKERFSAEFPKEGPSILRIQQVVRGDSAAYFCASSNREDNEQFFGPGTRLTVL.